Below are 8 T cell receptor beta chains sequenced from a single sample in a study of T cells after yellow fever vaccination. TCRdb passed the 5' RACE reads through MiXCR, listing each CDR3 protein once. The sample includes about 400,000 distinct CDR3 sequences, approximately 5.7% of them seen just once. Sequencing used PBMCs, obtained 5 days after the yellow fever booster vaccination. These receptors originate from a man under 40 who received the YFV17D yellow fever vaccine.

The chain employs TRBV5-4 and TRBJ2-7; no clear D. Germline V CDR1 and CDR2: SGHNT, YYREEE (reference sequence). Trimming pared 2 bases from V and 4 bases from J, leaving 13 bases between. This CDR3 has 14 residues. CDR3 bases: TGTGCCAGCAGCTTATTGGGGTTTGAGTACGAGCAGTACTTC. It yields the protein CASSLLGFEYEQYF.

The chain recombines TRBV27 with TRBJ2-3, with TRBD1 matching 8 bases. The CDR3 sequence is 14 residues long. Germline CDR1 MNHEY, CDR2 SMNVEV (reference sequence). The V segment lost 3 bases and the J segment 3 bases; nucleotides outside the gene matches: 2. CDR3: CASSFYRGTDTQYF. DNA of the CDR3: TGTGCCAGCAGTTTTTACAGGGGGACAGATACGCAGTATTTT.

The chain couples TRBV28 to TRBJ2-6; D might be TRBD2 (5 bases). The CDR3 is 16 residues long. Germline-derived CDR1 and CDR2 are MDHEN and SYDVKM. Trimming stripped 5 bases from V and 2 bases from J, with 13 bases between. The CDR3 coding sequence is TGTGCCAGCAGTCGCCCGCGGGCGACTGGGGCCAACGTCCTGACTTTC. It yields the protein CASSRPRATGANVLTF.

The table lists this clonotype with many counts. This chain links TRBV29-1 with TRBJ2-7, with a tentative D call TRBD2 (6 bases). V gave up 0 bases and J gave up 3 bases, with 21 bases separating them. Looked up from germline, CDR1 is SQVTM and CDR2 is ANQGSEA. This CDR3 has 17 amino acids. CDR3 in DNA: TGCAGCGTTGAAGACCCGGCTGACGGGAGCGATTTCTACGAGCAGTACTTC. Residues: CSVEDPADGSDFYEQYF.

Worth noting for this clonotype: A much larger clone lies a single base off, so this may be a read error. The V call is TRBV5-1, the J call TRBJ2-2, with D tentatively TRBD2 (6 bases). Germline V gene sequence: CDR1 SGHRS, CDR2 YFSETQ. Trimming cost V 4 bases and J 2 bases, with 12 bases left between them. The CDR3 contains 15 residues. The CDR3 DNA is TGCGCCAGCAGCCAACCAGCGGGTAACACCGGGGAGCTGTTTTTT. Translating gives CASSQPAGNTGELFF.

This clonotype came up many times. J is TRBJ2-3 and V is TRBV7-2; 13 positions agree with TRBD2. The CDR3 consists of 16 residues. With V trimmed by 5 bases and J by 5 bases, 7 bases remained unmatched. Germline CDR1 and CDR2: SGHTA and FQGNSA. The DNA for the CDR3 is TGTGCCAGCAGCAGGACTAGCGGGAGTTTCTTAGATACGCAGTATTTT. Translation gives CASSRTSGSFLDTQYF.

This clonotype was counted between two and nine times. V is TRBV7-2 and J is TRBJ2-5, with 11 bases aligning to TRBD2. Germline V gene sequence: CDR1 SGHTA, CDR2 FQGNSA. This CDR3 has 16 amino acids. V lost 5 bases and J lost 4; bases outside the gene matches: 9. The CDR3 nucleotides are TGTGCCAGCAGCCGAGTGGGGACTAGCGGCAGAGAGACCCAGTACTTC. Translation: CASSRVGTSGRETQYF.

This clonotype was seen repeatedly, ten times or more. CDR3 protein: CASSLPGTTPGELFF. As DNA, the CDR3 is TGTGCCAGCAGCCTGCCCGGGACTACCCCCGGGGAGCTGTTTTTT. This chain connects TRBV11-1 to TRBJ2-2, with 7 bases aligning to TRBD2. Germline V CDR1 and CDR2: SGHAT, FQDESV (reference sequence). V gave up 5 bases and J gave up 6 bases; unmatched junction bases: 9. The CDR3 covers 15 residues.